Shown below are 9 T cell receptor beta chains from a single sample sequenced in a study of Graves' ophthalmopathy and Graves' hyperthyroidism (dated by TCRdb to the late 2010s). The instrument given in TCRdb is Illumina HiSeq 2000. TCR beta CDR3 regions were amplified from RNA transcripts for repertoire sequencing. The first round of RT-PCR was done with HTBI primers and the Qiagen OneStep RT-PCR kit, and was followed by a second round of multiplex PCR, then size selection and purification. Using fastp trimming at Q25 and MiXCR clonotype assembly, TCRdb reanalyzed the public sequencing data and kept in-frame beta chains. Rows matching on CDR3 protein sequence are summarized as one entry with the most common DNA and genes. The sample has nearly 400,000 distinct CDR3 sequences on record, about 16% of them singletons. Roughly 1.5% of the sample is in the top ten clones. Sequenced input: peripheral blood. The receptor source for this set is a woman under 30 with Graves' ophthalmopathy. Donor details come from another sample of the same person, matched by shared clones.

J is TRBJ2-7 and V is TRBV6-2 or TRBV6-3; tentatively, D is TRBD1 or TRBD2 (5 bases each). CDR3 length: 14 amino acids. The V gene's germline CDR1 is MNHEY and CDR2 SVGEGT. V lost 7 bases and J 4 bases, leaving 17 bases between the germline ends. In nucleotides, the CDR3 is TGTGCCAGCACGAGGGGCAGCTTGAGATACGAGCAGTACTTC. The encoded protein is CASTRGSLRYEQYF.

This clonotype was counted ten times or more. The chain carries TRBV6-5 and TRBJ1-1; 7 bases are a match to TRBD1. The junction had 10 bases not matched to a gene; V was cut back by 8 bases and J by 1 base. This CDR3 is 15 amino acids long. Germline V gene data show CDR1 as MNHEY and CDR2 as SVGAGI. DNA for the CDR3: TGTGCCAGCCTTTTTCCGGGACAGTCGAACACTGAAGCTTTCTTT. This sequence encodes CASLFPGQSNTEAFF.

In its sample, this clonotype was seen many times. The chain links TRBV6-5 to TRBJ1-1; possibly TRBD1 for D (5 bases). The CDR3 is made up of 13 amino acids. Germline CDR1 and CDR2: MNHEY and SVGAGI. Deletions cut 5 bases from V and 10 bases from J, with 17 bases between. CDR3 protein: CASSPDSPRRAFF. The CDR3 DNA follows: TGTGCCAGCAGTCCAGACAGCCCCCGGAGAGCTTTCTTT.

This clonotype was seen repeatedly, ten times or more. V usage is TRBV24-1 and J usage is TRBJ2-5; a weak D match, TRBD2 (5 bases). CDR3 length equals 17 residues. Trimming stripped 2 bases from V and 5 bases from J, with 20 bases between. Germline V CDR1 and CDR2: KGHDR, SFDVKD. CDR3 coding DNA: TGTGCCACCAGTGATTCACGCGGGTCCACCTGGAGGGAGACCCAGTACTTC. Its protein product is CATSDSRGSTWRETQYF.

This clonotype was detected many times. This chain connects TRBV3-1 to TRBJ1-1; TRBD1 aligns across 8 bases. Looked up from germline, CDR1 is LGHDT and CDR2 is YNNKEL (reference sequence). The CDR3 totals 16 residues. V was pared by 3 bases and J by 1 base, with 7 bases of the junction left unmatched. The CDR3 DNA reads as TGTGCCAGCAGCCAGACAGTGACAGGGGAGAACACTGAAGCTTTCTTT. Amino acid sequence: CASSQTVTGENTEAFF.

This clonotype was counted many times. J is TRBJ1-2 and V is TRBV30, with unresolved D. Germline CDR1 GTSNPN, CDR2 SVGIG (reference sequence). Trimming removed 0 bases at V and 4 bases at J, with 9 bases between. The CDR3 is made up of 13 amino acids. CDR3 amino acids: CAWSVLPGYGYTF. In DNA, the CDR3 is TGTGCCTGGAGTGTACTCCCAGGCTATGGCTACACCTTC. Combining the CDR3 with reference TRBV30 and TRBJ1-2 gives the whole variable domain SQTIHQWPATLVQPVGSPLSLECTVEGTSNPNLYWYRQAAGRGLQLLFYSVGIGQISSEVPQNLSASRPQDRQFILSSKKLLLSDSGFYLCAWSVLPGYGYTFGSGTRLTVV.

Many counts were recorded for this clonotype. This sequence joins TRBV27 and TRBJ2-7; the match to TRBD1 covers 8 bases. CDR1 and CDR2 from the germline V gene are MNHEY and SMNVEV (reference sequence). The ends lost 8 bases at V and 2 bases at J; junction bases unmatched: 8. The CDR3 runs to 14 residues. DNA for the CDR3: TGTGCCAGCGCTTTGGACAGGGATACCTACGAGCAGTACTTC. Its protein is CASALDRDTYEQYF.

This clonotype was counted at least ten times. The chain carries TRBV6-1 and TRBJ2-7; D is possibly TRBD2 (5 bases). Trimming took off 4 bases at V and 3 bases at J, with 10 bases between the two ends. Germline V CDR1 and CDR2: MNHNS, SASEGT. CDR3 length: 13 amino acids. DNA for the CDR3: TGTGCCAGCAGTGCAGAGGCGGGCTACGAGCAGTACTTC. Its translation is CASSAEAGYEQYF.

The sample holds many counts of this clonotype. The rearrangement uses TRBV28 and TRBJ1-1; D remains ambiguous. Trimming pared 5 bases from V and 0 bases from J, leaving 7 bases between. This CDR3 region has 13 residues. The germline V gene has CDR1 MDHEN and CDR2 SYDVKM. The CDR3 DNA follows: TGTGCCAGCAGTATAACACTGAACACTGAAGCTTTCTTT. It encodes CASSITLNTEAFF.